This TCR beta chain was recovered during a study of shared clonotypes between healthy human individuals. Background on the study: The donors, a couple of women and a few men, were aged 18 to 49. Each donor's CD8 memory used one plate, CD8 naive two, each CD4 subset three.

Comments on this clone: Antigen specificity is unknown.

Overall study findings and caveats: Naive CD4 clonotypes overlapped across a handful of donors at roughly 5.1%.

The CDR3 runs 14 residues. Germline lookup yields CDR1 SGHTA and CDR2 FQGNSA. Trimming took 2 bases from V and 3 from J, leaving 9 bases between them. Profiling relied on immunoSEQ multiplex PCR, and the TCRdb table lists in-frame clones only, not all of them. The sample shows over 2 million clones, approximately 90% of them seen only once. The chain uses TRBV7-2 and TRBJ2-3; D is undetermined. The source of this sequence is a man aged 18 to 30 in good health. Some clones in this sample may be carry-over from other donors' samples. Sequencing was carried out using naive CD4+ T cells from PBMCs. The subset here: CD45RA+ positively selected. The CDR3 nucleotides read TGTGCCAGCAGCTTAAGTCTACCTACAGATACGCAGTATTTT. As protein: CASSLSLPTDTQYF.